This TCR beta chain comes out of a study of T cell repertoires in cytomegalovirus infection. The germline gives CDR1 LNHDA, CDR2 SQIVND (reference sequence). V lost 4 bases and J lost 0, with 10 bases in between. The CDR3 loop spans 14 amino acids. A single record per CDR3 protein comes from TCRdb applying MiXCR to the reads. The sample consists of roughly 500,000 distinct CDR3 sequences, about 11% of them appearing once. In its sample, this clonotype was seen many times. The rearrangement uses TRBV19 and TRBJ2-7; D gene uncertain. The specimen was PBMCs. This sequence was found in a human donor in good health (CMV status not recorded). Some clones in this sample may be carry-over from other donors' samples. The CDR3 protein is CASSSIQSSYEQYF. In nucleotides, the CDR3 is TGTGCCAGTAGTAGCATTCAGAGCTCCTACGAGCAGTACTTC.